This TCR beta chain was identified during a study of PD-L1 blockade in urothelial cancer. Study information: When blood samples were assessed, the median T cell count was about 140,000.

Libraries were prepared by immunoSEQ multiplex PCR; TCRdb keeps only in-frame clonotypes and omits some of them. The table records tens of thousands of clones, approximately 82% of them present only once. Germline CDR1 and CDR2: SGHRS and YFSETQ. Trimming pared 1 base from V and 9 bases from J, leaving 8 bases between. The CDR3 covers 12 residues. This TCR derives from a man aged 65-85 years with urothelial cancer. V gene TRBV5-1 combines with J gene TRBJ2-1; tentatively, D is TRBD2 (6 bases). This specimen consisted of PBMCs, obtained around atezolizumab (anti-PD-L1) treatment. CDR3 DNA sequence: TGCGCCAGCAGCTTGCGCGGGACTGAGCAGTTCTTC. Translation gives CASSLRGTEQFF. Drawing the rest from reference TRBV5-1 and TRBJ2-1, the complete variable domain is KAGVTQTPRYLIKTRGQQVTLSCSPISGHRSVSWYQQTPGQGLQFLFEYFSETQRNKGNFPGRFSGRQFSNSRSEMNVSTLELGDSALYLCASSLRGTEQFFGPGTRLTVL.